This T cell receptor beta chain was retrieved from a study of Graves' ophthalmopathy and Graves' hyperthyroidism. It was from roughly 9.3 ml of fresh peripheral blood that the PBMCs came. TCR beta CDR3 amplification used RNA transcripts. The authors performed first-round RT-PCR with HTBI primers and then a second-round multiplex PCR. TCRdb re-called the multiplex PCR reads with MiXCR, one entry per CDR3 protein. The table has some 390,000 distinct CDR3 sequences, about a sixth seen once. The length of the CDR3 is 14 residues. CDR1 MNHEY and CDR2 SMNVEV come from the germline V gene (reference sequence). V trimming: 4 bases; J trimming: 4 bases; junction bases outside the gene matches: 6. Study-level results: Ophthalmopathy was separated from stable hyperthyroidism by a 13-signature model with approximately 90% sensitivity and 81.08% specificity. Both an approximately 70% sensitivity and a roughly 72% specificity characterized the model's predictions of ophthalmopathy progression.

The sample holds a few counts of this clonotype. No antigen is known for it. This chain connects TRBV27 to TRBJ1-2, with 7 positions matching TRBD1. This clonotype was obtained from a woman under 30 with Graves' ophthalmopathy. Sequencing was performed on peripheral blood. The CDR3, as DNA: TGTGCCAGCAGTTCCACAAGGACAGGCTATGGCTACACCTTC. Its translation is CASSSTRTGYGYTF.